These 14 T cell receptor beta chains share one sample of origin, sequenced in a study of T cell responses to AZD1222 COVID-19 vaccine. Clones were sequenced by immunoSEQ multiplex PCR, and TCRdb holds only the in-frame ones, with some missing. The sample consists of roughly 150,000 clones, around nine tenths of them appearing once. The sequencing here drew on peripheral blood, taken 28 days after the second AZD1222 dose. Receptors were obtained from an adult who received the AZD1222 COVID-19 vaccine.

This chain joins TRBV12-5 and TRBJ1-2; 8 bases align to TRBD1. This CDR3 contains 19 residues. Looked up from germline, CDR1 is LGHNT and CDR2 is FRNRAP. V trimming: 0 bases; J trimming: 4 bases; junction bases outside the gene matches: 16. CDR3 residues: CASGLVLGDRSDTIYGYTF. DNA for the CDR3: TGTGCTAGTGGTTTGGTACTAGGGGACAGGTCCGACACTATCTATGGCTACACCTTC.

V gene TRBV11-1 combines with J gene TRBJ2-3; no clear D gene. With 1 base removed from V and 2 bases from J, the gap between germline ends came to 7 bases. This CDR3 is built from 14 residues. Germline V gene sequence: CDR1 SGHAT, CDR2 FQDESV (reference sequence). The CDR3 region has the DNA TGTGCCAGCAGCTTAGGTCTCTTCACAGATACGCAGTATTTT. Translated: CASSLGLFTDTQYF.

The chain has TRBV29-1 and TRBJ1-2, with TRBD1 as a possible D gene (5 bases). Trimming cost V 3 bases and J 2 bases, with 10 bases left between them. Germline V gives CDR1 SQVTM, CDR2 ANQGSEA. The CDR3 is made up of 13 amino acids. The CDR3 here is CSVEAGKNYGYTF. The CDR3 DNA reads as TGCAGCGTTGAGGCAGGGAAAAACTATGGCTACACCTTC.

This clone was picked up one time. This chain links TRBV11-2 with TRBJ2-7; 7 positions agree with TRBD1. V gave up 1 base and J gave up 2 bases; unmatched junction bases: 2. Germline V gives CDR1 SGHAT, CDR2 FQNNGV. CDR3 length: 14 residues. CDR3 sequence (DNA): TGTGCCAGCAGCTTAGGCCAGGGGGCCTACGAGCAGTACTTC. Its translation: CASSLGQGAYEQYF.

V gene TRBV2 combines with J gene TRBJ1-6; 7 nucleotides line up with TRBD1. The CDR3 length is 15 residues. The V and J ends lost 2 bases and 8 bases, in that order; junction bases with no gene match: 6. Germline CDR1 is SNHLY and CDR2 is FYNNEI. The CDR3 protein is CASSESGTVHSPLHF. The CDR3 bases are TGTGCCAGCAGTGAATCTGGGACAGTGCATTCACCCCTCCACTTT.

CDR3 in DNA: TGTGCCAGCAGTTTAGGGAAGACAGATACGCAGTATTTT. It is translated as CASSLGKTDTQYF. The V and J genes are TRBV12-3 or TRBV12-4 and TRBJ2-3; D remains unclear. This CDR3 region has 13 residues. Trimming stripped 1 base from V and 3 bases from J, with 5 bases between.

This rearrangement joins TRBV27 to TRBJ1-1; the D gene is possibly TRBD1 (6 bases). Between the trimmed V and J ends, which lost 5 bases and 4 bases, there was a span of 8 bases. The CDR3 totals 12 residues. CDR1 and CDR2 (germline): MNHEY, SMNVEV (reference sequence). CDR3 DNA: TGTGCCAGCAGTATCAGGGGCACTGAAGCTTTCTTT. Amino acids: CASSIRGTEAFF.

V and J are TRBV12-3 or TRBV12-4 and TRBJ1-5, with a tentative D call TRBD1 (5 bases). The CDR3 is 13 residues long. Trimming shortened V by 3 bases and J by 11 bases, and 14 bases separated the two germline ends. Here the CDR3 DNA reads TGTGCCAGCAGTTTGGGGACCCCCGCGACCCAGCATTTT. Amino acids: CASSLGTPATQHF.

V gene TRBV9 combines with J gene TRBJ2-2; D is possibly TRBD1 or TRBD2 (5 bases each). Germline loops: CDR1 SGDLS, CDR2 YYNGEE. Deletions cut 3 bases from V and 6 bases from J, with 15 bases between. The CDR3 has 15 residues. CDR3: CASSGASLGAGELFF. CDR3 coding DNA: TGTGCCAGCAGCGGTGCTTCTCTGGGGGCCGGGGAGCTGTTTTTT.

V usage is TRBV10-2 and J usage is TRBJ1-6; a weak D match, TRBD1 (6 bases). Germline-derived CDR1 and CDR2 are WSHSY and SAAADI. V was trimmed by 7 bases and J by 0 bases, leaving 10 bases between them. This CDR3 comprises 15 residues. CDR3 sequence (DNA): TGCGCCAGCACCCCGGACAGCTCCTATAATTCACCCCTCCACTTT. It yields the protein CASTPDSSYNSPLHF.

The J gene is TRBJ1-1, the V gene TRBV12-5, with unresolved D. The CDR3 contains 16 residues. V gave up 0 bases and J gave up 4 bases, with 15 bases separating them. The germline V gene has CDR1 LGHNT and CDR2 FRNRAP. For the CDR3, the DNA is TGTGCTAGTGGTTTGGTACGGCGGACTCGAGGCACTGAAGCTTTCTTT. Encoded protein: CASGLVRRTRGTEAFF.

The chain recombines TRBV19 with TRBJ1-2; TRBD1 aligns across 11 bases. The ends lost 4 bases at V and 4 bases at J; junction bases unmatched: 5. CDR3 length equals 15 residues. The germline V gene has CDR1 LNHDA and CDR2 SQIVND (reference sequence). As DNA, the CDR3 is TGTGCCAGTAGTAACGGACAGGGGGCCTCCTATGGCTACACCTTC. Protein product: CASSNGQGASYGYTF.

The rearrangement links TRBV18 to TRBJ2-7; D not certain. Germline lookup yields CDR1 KGHSH and CDR2 LQKENI. With 0 bases removed from V and 2 bases from J, the gap between germline ends came to 11 bases. The CDR3 loop spans 15 amino acids. The CDR3 region has the DNA TGTGCCAGCTCACCACCTGCTGTAGGCCCCTACGAGCAGTACTTC. Amino acid sequence: CASSPPAVGPYEQYF. Full variable domain (outside the CDR3, taken from reference TRBV18 and TRBJ2-7): NAGVMQNPRHLVRRRGQEARLRCSPMKGHSHVYWYRQLPEEGLKFMVYLQKENIIDESGMPKERFSAEFPKEGPSILRIQQVVRGDSAAYFCASSPPAVGPYEQYFGPGTRLTVT.

The chain combines TRBV2 with TRBJ2-7; 8 bases match TRBD1. Trimming removed 8 bases from V and 4 bases from J; junction bases left unmatched: 13. The CDR3 consists of 15 residues. The germline V gene has CDR1 SNHLY and CDR2 FYNNEI. This chain's CDR3 is CASPKGSDRAYEQYF. CDR3 coding DNA: TGTGCCAGCCCTAAGGGGTCGGACAGGGCTTACGAGCAGTACTTC.